Presented here are 20 T cell receptor beta chains from one specimen sequenced in a study of CD8 T cells in ankylosing spondylitis. TCRdb analysed the 5' RACE reads with MiXCR anew, one entry per CDR3 protein. The table records around 17,000 distinct CDR3 sequences, roughly 8.2% of them present only once. Sequenced sample: blood. These receptors originate from a male donor with ankylosing spondylitis or in good health (not recorded which).

A note on this clonotype: This may be a read error: a much more frequent sequence differs by one nucleotide. Here the CDR3 DNA reads TGTACCAGCAGTTACAGGGGAGAAGAAAAACTGTTTTTT. Translating it yields CTSSYRGEEKLFF. V gene TRBV6-6 combines with J gene TRBJ1-4, with 7 positions matching TRBD1. CDR3 length: 13 residues. The germline gives CDR1 MNHNY, CDR2 SVGAGI (reference sequence).

This clonotype was seen ten or more times. The rearrangement joins TRBV29-1 to TRBJ1-3; TRBD1 aligns across 7 bases. CDR3 length: 12 amino acids. The V gene end was trimmed by 4 bases and the J gene end by 11 bases; junction bases not matched to a gene: 8. Germline V gene lookup returns CDR1 SQVTM and CDR2 ANQGSEA. This chain's CDR3 is CSVATGSDAIYF. CDR3 DNA sequence: TGCAGCGTTGCGACAGGGTCTGACGCCATATATTTT.

The rearrangement joins TRBV7-6 to TRBJ2-5; no firm D call. V was pared by 0 bases and J by 4 bases, with 9 bases between. Looked up from germline, CDR1 is SGHVS and CDR2 is FNYEAQ. This CDR3 has 14 residues. The CDR3 nucleotides are TGTGCCAGCAGCTTAGCAAACGGATTAGAGACCCAGTACTTC. This translates into CASSLANGLETQYF.

The V and J genes are TRBV29-1 and TRBJ1-4, with D hard to call. V lost 7 bases, J lost 0 bases, and 9 bases lay in between. CDR1 and CDR2 (germline): SQVTM, ANQGSEA. CDR3 length: 13 amino acids. CDR3 residues: CSAGPSTNEKLFF. In nucleotides, the CDR3 is TGCAGCGCTGGGCCCTCAACTAATGAAAAACTGTTTTTT. The complete variable domain, with remaining parts taken from reference TRBV29-1 and TRBJ1-4, reads SAVISQKPSRDICQRGTSLTIQCQVDSQVTMMFWYRQQPGQSLTLIATANQGSEATYESGFVIDKFPISRPNLTFSTLTVSNMSPEDSSIYLCSAGPSTNEKLFFGSGTQLSVL.

This clonotype is deemed medium-sized (0.01 to 0.1%). The CDR3 reads CASTDQGARGETQYF. The CDR3, as DNA: TGTGCCAGCACCGATCAGGGGGCCCGGGGGGAGACCCAGTACTTC. The chain has TRBV5-6 and TRBJ2-5; 8 nucleotides align to TRBD1. CDR1 is SGHDT, CDR2 YYEEEE, per germline. Trimming removed 6 bases from V and 5 bases from J; junction bases left unmatched: 12. The CDR3 is 15 amino acids.

In this sample, this clonotype turned up many times. The chain has TRBV6-5 and TRBJ1-1; 8 positions match TRBD1. Trimming at V came to 5 bases and at J to 2 bases, leaving 7 bases not matched to a gene. CDR3 length: 15 amino acids. Germline V lookup: CDR1 MNHEY, CDR2 SVGAGI. The CDR3 reads CASSPTGAANTEAFF. The CDR3 nucleotides read TGTGCCAGCAGTCCGACAGGGGCGGCAAACACTGAAGCTTTCTTT.

This clonotype was observed at least ten times. This rearrangement joins TRBV12-3 or TRBV12-4 to TRBJ2-1; no clear D. This CDR3 is 14 amino acids long. The ends were cut back, 6 bases at V and 7 bases at J, with 16 bases in the middle. CDR3 in amino acids: CASSPNVAENEQFF. CDR3 DNA: TGTGCCAGCAGCCCTAACGTTGCAGAGAATGAGCAGTTCTTC.

This clonotype appeared many times. The gene calls are TRBV12-3 or TRBV12-4 and TRBJ2-5, with D maybe TRBD1 (5 bases). The ends were cut back, 3 bases at V and 6 bases at J, with 17 bases in the middle. The CDR3 length is 15 residues. CDR3 nucleotides: TGTGCCAGCAGTTTTTTAGGAACAGGTGCGAAGACCCAGTACTTC. It translates to CASSFLGTGAKTQYF.

This clonotype was seen ten or more times. The chain links TRBV20-1 to TRBJ2-7; maybe TRBD2 (5 bases). The V end was cut by 0 bases, the J end by 2 bases, with 14 bases between. Germline V gene lookup returns CDR1 DFQATT and CDR2 SNEGSKA (reference sequence). The length of the CDR3 is 15 residues. In DNA, the CDR3 is TGCAGTGCTAGAGATGGAGGAGGTTTCCCCTACGAGCAGTACGTC. Translating it yields CSARDGGGFPYEQYV.

This clonotype showed up just a few times. The rearrangement links TRBV3-1 to TRBJ2-1; 11 bases line up with TRBD1. Germline V gene sequence: CDR1 LGHDT, CDR2 YNNKEL (reference sequence). This CDR3 contains 16 residues. V dropped 3 bases and J dropped 3; count of bases not matched to a gene: 4. The CDR3 sequence is CASSQRDRGFYNEQFF. Written as DNA, the CDR3 is TGTGCCAGCAGCCAGAGGGACAGGGGGTTCTACAATGAGCAGTTCTTC.

This clonotype was seen more than once but under ten times. The V call is TRBV4-2, the J call TRBJ2-7; no clear D gene. CDR3 length: 14 residues. Germline V CDR1 and CDR2: LGHNA, YNFKEQ. Trimming shortened V by 5 bases and J by 6 bases, and 17 bases separated the two germline ends. The CDR3 here is CASSSNLFSSEQYF. The CDR3 coding sequence is TGTGCCAGCAGCTCTAACTTATTCTCCAGCGAGCAGTACTTC.

V is TRBV20-1 and J is TRBJ2-5; D possibly corresponds to TRBD1 (5 bases). There are 13 residues in the CDR3. Germline V gene lookup returns CDR1 DFQATT and CDR2 SNEGSKA (reference sequence). Trimming removed 1 base at V and 5 bases at J, with 11 bases between. The CDR3 reads CSARAQQVETQYF. The CDR3 DNA follows: TGCAGTGCTAGAGCCCAACAGGTGGAGACCCAGTACTTC.

This clonotype was detected ten times or more. The V gene is TRBV10-3, the J gene TRBJ2-5, with TRBD2 matching 7 bases. CDR1 ENHRY and CDR2 SYGVKD come from the germline V gene. The CDR3 has 13 amino acids. V shed 10 bases and J 4 bases; nucleotides not matched to a gene: 9. CDR3 DNA sequence: TGTGCCACCGGGGACTACCTGGGAGAGACCCAGTACTTC. Its translation: CATGDYLGETQYF.

This clonotype was observed a few times. The chain recombines TRBV28 with TRBJ2-1, with TRBD2 matching 11 bases. V shed 5 bases and J 4 bases; nucleotides not matched to a gene: 4. In germline, CDR1 is MDHEN, CDR2 SYDVKM. This CDR3 is 15 amino acids long. CDR3 DNA: TGTGCCAGCAGTGGGGGGACTAGCGGTTACAATGAGCAGTTCTTC. Its protein product is CASSGGTSGYNEQFF.

The chain carries TRBV12-3 or TRBV12-4 and TRBJ1-4; D is perhaps TRBD1 (5 bases). The CDR3 is 14 residues long. V dropped 3 bases and J dropped 4 bases, with 9 bases sitting between them. The CDR3 nucleotides are TGTGCCAGCAGTTTGAGACAGTATAATGAAAAACTGTTTTTT. Encoded protein: CASSLRQYNEKLFF.

This clonotype has ten or more counts. The gene calls are TRBV20-1 and TRBJ2-1; D not certain. The CDR3 consists of 14 residues. The V end was cut by 3 bases, the J end by 4 bases, with 13 bases between. The germline V gene encodes CDR1 DFQATT and CDR2 SNEGSKA (reference sequence). The CDR3 spells CSARGVAAYNEQFF. The CDR3 DNA sequence: TGCAGTGCTAGGGGCGTCGCGGCTTACAATGAGCAGTTCTTC.

This clonotype was counted a few times. The chain couples TRBV6-2 or TRBV6-3 to TRBJ1-1; D is uncertain. In germline, CDR1 is MNHEY, CDR2 SVGEGT. Trimming cost V 6 bases and J 0 bases, with 8 bases left between them. The CDR3 runs 13 residues. CDR3 in amino acids: CASRPTVNTEAFF. The CDR3 nucleotides read TGTGCCAGCAGACCAACAGTGAACACTGAAGCTTTCTTT.

This clonotype was picked up many times. V and J are TRBV12-3 or TRBV12-4 and TRBJ2-2; TRBD1 matches 10 bases. V dropped 4 bases and J dropped 4; count of bases not matched to a gene: 12. The CDR3 is 18 residues long. The CDR3, as DNA: TGTGCCAGCAGTTCTAGACAGGGGGCGTTTTCAGGCACCGGGGAGCTGTTTTTT. It encodes CASSSRQGAFSGTGELFF.

This clonotype was seen at least ten times. The V call is TRBV12-3 or TRBV12-4, the J call TRBJ2-1; D is undetermined. V lost 7 bases, J lost 11 bases, and 12 bases lay in between. The CDR3 length is 11 residues. The CDR3 DNA reads as TGTGCCAGCAACGAAGGAATGAAGCAGTTCTTC. It yields the protein CASNEGMKQFF.

This clonotype was detected ten times or more. The gene calls are TRBV7-2 and TRBJ2-1; 7 nucleotides match TRBD1. With V trimmed by 0 bases and J by 8 bases, 1 base remained unmatched. The CDR3 totals 13 residues. CDR1 and CDR2 from the germline V gene are SGHTA and FQGNSA. The CDR3 region is CASSLATGDEQFF. The CDR3 DNA follows: TGTGCCAGCAGCTTAGCCACAGGGGATGAGCAGTTCTTC.